This TCR beta chain came from a study of control samples from healthy donors and cancer patients. Assay used: immunoSEQ multiplex PCR; TCRdb lists only in-frame clones, some missing. This sample carries about 130,000 clones, 85% to 95% of them seen once, and the ten largest clones take 14%. The CDR3 loop spans 14 amino acids. With 7 bases clipped from V and 5 bases from J, the junction kept 11 bases outside the gene matches. Germline CDR1 and CDR2: LNHDA and SQIVND (reference sequence). The origin of this receptor is a man aged 55 to 69 with colorectal cancer. The sequenced material came from PBMCs. The chain carries TRBV19 and TRBJ2-7, with TRBD1 identical over 7 bases. The CDR3, as DNA: TGTGCCAGTACTCAAGGGACAGAAAGTAACGAGCAGTACTTC. Its translation is CASTQGTESNEQYF.